This T cell receptor beta chain was found in a study of T-cell memory formation after mild COVID-19. This CDR3 comprises 14 residues. Germline CDR1 is KGHDR and CDR2 is SFDVKD. V gave up 1 base and J gave up 2 bases, with 5 bases separating them. Via MiXCR, TCRdb re-called the 5' RACE reads, giving one row per CDR3 protein. The sample carries some 130,000 distinct CDR3 sequences, roughly 15% recorded once. The chain recombines TRBV24-1 with TRBJ1-5; D remains unclear. Sequencing was performed on PBMCs or a T cell subset sorted from them (not recorded which). This TCR came from an adult woman who had mild COVID-19 (a few samples of this study predate the infection). Cell type and time point are not known. CDR3 region: CATSDFAGNQPQHF. The CDR3 nucleotides read TGTGCCACCAGTGATTTCGCTGGCAATCAGCCCCAGCATTTT.